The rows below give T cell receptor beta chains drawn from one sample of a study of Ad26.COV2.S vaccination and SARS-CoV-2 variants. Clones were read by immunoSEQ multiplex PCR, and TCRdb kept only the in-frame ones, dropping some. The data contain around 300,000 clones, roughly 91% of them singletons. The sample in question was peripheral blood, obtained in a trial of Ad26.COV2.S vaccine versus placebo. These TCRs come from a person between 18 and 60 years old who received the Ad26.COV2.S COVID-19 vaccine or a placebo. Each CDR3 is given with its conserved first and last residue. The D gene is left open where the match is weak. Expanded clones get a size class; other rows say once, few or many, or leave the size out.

CASSPDRGFQPQHF | TGTGCCAGCAGCCCGGACAGGGGGTTTCAGCCCCAGCATTTT | NA | TRBJ1-5 | TRBD1 | TRBV7-2
CASSKFGQGNQPQHF | TGTGCCAGCAGTAAATTCGGACAGGGCAATCAGCCCCAGCATTTT | few | TRBJ1-5 | TRBD1 | TRBV6-5
CASSVGTATNEKLFF | TGTGCCAGCAGTGTAGGGACGGCAACTAATGAAAAACTGTTTTTT | NA | TRBJ1-4 | NA | TRBV28
CASSLVGANQPQHF | TGTGCCAGCAGTTTAGTGGGGGCCAATCAGCCCCAGCATTTT | few | TRBJ1-5 | NA | TRBV27
CASSSTGPGELFF | TGTGCCAGCAGCTCGACAGGTCCCGGGGAGCTGTTTTTT | NA | TRBJ2-2 | NA | TRBV7-2
CASSSWRTSGNNEQFF | TGTGCCAGTAGTTCGTGGCGGACTAGCGGAAACAATGAGCAGTTCTTC | NA | TRBJ2-1 | TRBD2 | TRBV19
CASSYGTEYEQYF | TGTGCCAGCAGTTACGGGACAGAATACGAGCAGTACTTC | NA | TRBJ2-7 | TRBD1 | TRBV6-6
CASSLEGNSYEQYF | TGTGCCAGCAGCTTAGAGGGCAACTCCTACGAGCAGTACTTC | few | TRBJ2-7 | NA | TRBV11-2
CASSDPNNEQFF | TGCGCCAGCAGCGACCCGAACAATGAGCAGTTCTTC | NA | TRBJ2-1 | NA | TRBV5-1
CASSLLYNEQFF | TGTGCCAGCAGCCTTTTATACAATGAGCAGTTCTTC | NA | TRBJ2-1 | NA | TRBV7-8
CASSQDRRLNSPLHF | TGTGCCAGCAGCCAGGACAGGCGACTGAATTCACCCCTCCACTTT | NA | TRBJ1-6 | TRBD1 | TRBV5-4
CASSQVSSGTLSNQETQYF | TGTGCCAGCAGCCAAGTTTCGTCAGGCACCCTTTCGAACCAAGAGACCCAGTACTTC | NA | TRBJ2-5 | NA | TRBV3-1/TRBV3-2
CASSPAGHIGNTIYF | TGTGCCAGCTCACCTGCGGGCCACATTGGAAACACCATATATTTT | NA | TRBJ1-3 | NA | TRBV18
CASRRGPDTQYF | TGTGCCAGCAGGAGGGGGCCAGATACGCAGTATTTT | NA | TRBJ2-3 | TRBD1 | TRBV7-9
CASSAWTGRSVYGYTF | TGTGCCAGTAGTGCGTGGACAGGGAGATCGGTCTATGGCTACACCTTC | NA | TRBJ1-2 | TRBD1 | TRBV19
CASSLDWTQSSGNTIYF | TGTGCCAGCAGCTTAGATTGGACACAAAGCTCTGGAAACACCATATATTTT | NA | TRBJ1-3 | NA | TRBV7-9